This T cell receptor (beta chain) emerged from a study of blood T cell repertoires in COVID-19. The CDR3 runs to 15 residues. With 3 bases removed from V and 0 bases from J, the gap between germline ends came to 12 bases. Germline V CDR1 and CDR2: SGHNT, YYREEE (reference sequence). Measured with immunoSEQ multiplex PCR; TCRdb has only the in-frame clones, and not every one. The sample has some 290,000 clones, around 91% seen once. The chain carries TRBV5-4 and TRBJ1-2; maybe TRBD1 (6 bases). Sequencing used peripheral blood. The clonotype comes from a woman aged 40-49 years with COVID-19, enrolled during active disease. The CDR3 sequence: CASSSYRTANYGYTF. Written as DNA, the CDR3 is TGTGCCAGCAGCTCATACAGGACAGCTAACTATGGCTACACCTTC.